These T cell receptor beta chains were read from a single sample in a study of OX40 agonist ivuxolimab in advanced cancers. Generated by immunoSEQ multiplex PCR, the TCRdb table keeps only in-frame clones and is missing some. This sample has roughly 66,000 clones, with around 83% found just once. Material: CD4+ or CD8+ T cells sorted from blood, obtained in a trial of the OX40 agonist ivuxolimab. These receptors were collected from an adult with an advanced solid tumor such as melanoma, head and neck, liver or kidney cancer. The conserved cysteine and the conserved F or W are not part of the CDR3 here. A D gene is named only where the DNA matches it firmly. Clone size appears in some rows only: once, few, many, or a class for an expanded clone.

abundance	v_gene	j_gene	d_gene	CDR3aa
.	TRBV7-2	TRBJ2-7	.	ASSLASWYSKGGEQY
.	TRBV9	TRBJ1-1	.	ASSARDAGEAF
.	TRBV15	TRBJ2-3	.	ATSKRSAPSTDTQY
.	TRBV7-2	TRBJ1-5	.	ASSPGTADQPQH
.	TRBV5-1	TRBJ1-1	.	ASSSAGADTEAF
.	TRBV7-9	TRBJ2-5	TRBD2	ASSSIGREETQY
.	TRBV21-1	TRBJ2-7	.	ASSKESGPAYEQY
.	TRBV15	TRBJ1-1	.	ATSRDGLNTEAF
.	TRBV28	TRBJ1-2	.	ASSLTDSNYGYT
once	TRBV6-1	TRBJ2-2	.	ASSEVRGRGTGELF
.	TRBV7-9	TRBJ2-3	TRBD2	ASSRTSSDTQY
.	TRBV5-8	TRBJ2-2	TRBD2	ASSFFGLAGQNTGELF
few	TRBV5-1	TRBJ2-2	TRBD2	ASSLPLAGGTGELF
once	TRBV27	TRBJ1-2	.	ASSFNGVRPENSYT
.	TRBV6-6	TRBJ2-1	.	ASSPPTRPNEQF
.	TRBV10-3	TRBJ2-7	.	AISESGAGGSYEQY
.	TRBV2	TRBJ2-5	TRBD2	ATTGLAGVSETQY
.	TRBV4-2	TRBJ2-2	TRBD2	ASSRTSGTGELF
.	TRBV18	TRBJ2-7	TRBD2	ASSPWLAGTTYEQY
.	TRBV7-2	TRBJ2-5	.	AAEQFQETQY
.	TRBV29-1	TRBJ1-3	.	SVGGALSGNTIY
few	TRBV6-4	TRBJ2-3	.	ASSPSARFGADTQY
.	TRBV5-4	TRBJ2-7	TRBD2	ASSLASGAFSYEQY
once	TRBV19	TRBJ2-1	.	ASSPSGAGYNEQF
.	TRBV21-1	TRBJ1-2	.	ASSNAGIHRNYGYT
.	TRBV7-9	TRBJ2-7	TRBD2	ASSSRLARLY
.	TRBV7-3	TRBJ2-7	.	ASHSLQTDSYEQY
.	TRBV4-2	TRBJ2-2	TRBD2	ASSQPGTSANTGELF
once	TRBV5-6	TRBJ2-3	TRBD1	ASIGDRGTDTQY
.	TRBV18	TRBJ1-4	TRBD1	ASSPGNRGPTNEKLF
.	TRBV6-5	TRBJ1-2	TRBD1	ASSYRGGGPVYGYT
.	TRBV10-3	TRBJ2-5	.	AISESKQGNQETQY
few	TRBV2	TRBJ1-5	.	ASRQGNQPQH
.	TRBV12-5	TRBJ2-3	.	ASGLVLSGADTQY
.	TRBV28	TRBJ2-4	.	ASSSRGVGIQY
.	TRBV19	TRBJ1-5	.	ASTPDRFAQPQH
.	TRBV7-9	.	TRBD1	ASSPNFGQGSGYEQY
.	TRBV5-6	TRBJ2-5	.	ASSDEDLETQY
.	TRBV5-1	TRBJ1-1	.	ASSSKRNTEAF
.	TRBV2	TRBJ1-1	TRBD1	ASRPTIDRVLGAF
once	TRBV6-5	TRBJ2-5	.	AVRGETQY
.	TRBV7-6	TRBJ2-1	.	ASSPSDRSLSYNEQF
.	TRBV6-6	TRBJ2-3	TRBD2	ASSYGGAGYTDTQY
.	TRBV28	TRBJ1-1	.	ASTLLQDSWPLEAF
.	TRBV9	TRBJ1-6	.	ASSVAGIGLASPLH